The 6 T cell receptor beta chains below were found in one sample sequenced in a study of identical twins. TCRdb reprocessed the 5' RACE reads with MiXCR, giving one entry per CDR3 protein. This table has around 370,000 distinct CDR3 sequences, 9% to 10% appearing once. The sample comprised naive T cells sorted from blood. The receptors shown here come from a woman between 50 and 59 years old in good health.

The rearrangement links TRBV29-1 to TRBJ2-5; possible D gene TRBD2, 5 bases. The CDR3 sequence is 12 residues long. Trimming stripped 7 bases from V and 2 bases from J, with 11 bases between. Per germline, CDR1 SQVTM and CDR2 ANQGSEA. CDR3 sequence (DNA): TGCAGCGCCGGACTTCAACAAGAGACCCAGTACTTC. This encodes CSAGLQQETQYF.

The rearrangement links TRBV6-5 to TRBJ1-2; D remains unclear. The CDR3 loop spans 13 amino acids. V shed 5 bases and J shed 4 bases, with 11 bases lying between them. Germline V lookup: CDR1 MNHEY, CDR2 SVGAGI. The CDR3 sequence is CASSLGPVYGYTF. CDR3 coding DNA: TGTGCCAGCAGTCTCGGGCCGGTCTATGGCTACACCTTC.

The chain couples TRBV3-1 to TRBJ1-4; 7 bases align to TRBD1. The CDR3 runs to 15 residues. Losses at the gene ends were 0 bases for V and 8 bases for J; bases not matched to a gene: 6. Looked up from germline, CDR1 is LGHDT and CDR2 is YNNKEL (reference sequence). The CDR3 nucleotides read TGTGCCAGCAGCCAAGAAGGGGGCCTAAGGGAAAAACTGTTTTTT. Protein product: CASSQEGGLREKLFF.

This clonotype was recorded at least ten times. This chain joins TRBV29-1 and TRBJ2-1; unclear D gene. Germline loops: CDR1 SQVTM, CDR2 ANQGSEA. The CDR3 is 11 residues long. With 7 bases removed from V and 5 bases from J, the gap between germline ends came to 9 bases. The CDR3 region is CSAKGNNEQFF. The CDR3 DNA follows: TGCAGCGCCAAGGGCAACAATGAGCAGTTCTTC.

This clonotype was observed a single time. The chain uses TRBV7-6 and TRBJ1-1; tentatively, D is TRBD1 (6 bases). The V and J ends lost 1 base and 6 bases respectively, with 12 bases between them. Germline V gives CDR1 SGHVS, CDR2 FNYEAQ. The CDR3 is 14 residues long. The CDR3 sequence: CASSLGDGGSEAFF. DNA of the CDR3: TGTGCCAGCAGCTTAGGGGATGGGGGCTCTGAAGCTTTCTTT.

The V gene is TRBV15, the J gene TRBJ2-2; 8 bases fit TRBD1. The CDR3 loop spans 16 amino acids. CDR1 and CDR2 from the germline V gene are LNHNV and YYDKDF (reference sequence). V dropped 3 bases and J dropped 4; count of bases not matched to a gene: 7. Here the CDR3 DNA reads TGTGCCACCAGCAGGGACCCGGACAGGGTCACCGGGGAGCTGTTTTTT. It is translated as CATSRDPDRVTGELFF.